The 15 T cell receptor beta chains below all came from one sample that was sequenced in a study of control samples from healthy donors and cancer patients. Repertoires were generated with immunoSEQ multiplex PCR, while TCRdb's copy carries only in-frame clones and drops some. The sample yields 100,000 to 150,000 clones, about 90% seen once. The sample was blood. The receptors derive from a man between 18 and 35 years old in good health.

The CDR3: CASSSTGSKNIQYF. For the CDR3, the DNA is TGTGCCAGCAGTAGTACAGGTTCCAAAAACATTCAGTACTTC. The chain uses TRBV7-2 and TRBJ2-4; D might be TRBD1 (5 bases). Germline V gives CDR1 SGHTA, CDR2 FQGNSA. This CDR3 is built from 14 residues. V lost 6 bases and J 2 bases, leaving 11 bases between the germline ends. Variable domain in full (rest from reference TRBV7-2 and TRBJ2-4): GAGVSQSPSNKVTEKGKDVELRCDPISGHTALYWYRQSLGQGLEFLIYFQGNSAPDKSGLPSDRFSAERTGGSVSTLTIQRTQQEDSAVYLCASSSTGSKNIQYFGAGTRLSVL.

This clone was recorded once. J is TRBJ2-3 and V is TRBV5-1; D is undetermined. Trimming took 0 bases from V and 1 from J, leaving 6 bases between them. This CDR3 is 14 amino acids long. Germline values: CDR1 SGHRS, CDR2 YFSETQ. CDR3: CASSLEWGTDTQYF. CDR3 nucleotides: TGCGCCAGCAGCTTGGAGTGGGGCACAGATACGCAGTATTTT.

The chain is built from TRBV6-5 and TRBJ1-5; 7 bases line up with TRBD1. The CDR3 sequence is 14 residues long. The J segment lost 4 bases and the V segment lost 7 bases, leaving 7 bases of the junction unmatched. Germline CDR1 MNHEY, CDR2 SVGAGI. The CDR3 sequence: CASNGRRGNQPQHF. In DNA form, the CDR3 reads TGTGCCAGCAACGGGCGCAGGGGGAATCAGCCCCAGCATTTT.

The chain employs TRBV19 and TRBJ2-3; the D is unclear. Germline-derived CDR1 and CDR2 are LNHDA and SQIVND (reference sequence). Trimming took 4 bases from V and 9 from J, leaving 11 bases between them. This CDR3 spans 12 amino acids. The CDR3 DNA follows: TGTGCCAGTAGTACGGCTGGGGAAACGCAGTATTTT. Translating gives CASSTAGETQYF. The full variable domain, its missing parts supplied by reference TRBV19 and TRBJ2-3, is DGGITQSPKYLFRKEGQNVTLSCEQNLNHDAMYWYRQDPGQGLRLIYYSQIVNDFQKGDIAEGYSVSREKKESFPLTVTSAQKNPTAFYLCASSTAGETQYFGPGTRLTVL.

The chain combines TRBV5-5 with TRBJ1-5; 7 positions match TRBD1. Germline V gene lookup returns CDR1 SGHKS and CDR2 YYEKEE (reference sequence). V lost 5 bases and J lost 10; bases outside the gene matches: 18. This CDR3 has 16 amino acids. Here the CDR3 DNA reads TGTGCCAGCAGTTCTAATTTTGGGAGGGGGCTCGATCCCCAGCATTTT. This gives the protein CASSSNFGRGLDPQHF.

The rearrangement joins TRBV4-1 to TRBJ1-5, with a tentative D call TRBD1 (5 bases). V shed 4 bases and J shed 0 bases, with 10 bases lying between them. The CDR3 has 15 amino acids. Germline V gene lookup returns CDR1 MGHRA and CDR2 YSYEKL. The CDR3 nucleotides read TGCGCCAGCAGCCGCGGGACTCTTAGCAATCAGCCCCAGCATTTT. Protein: CASSRGTLSNQPQHF.

CDR3 bases: TGTGCCAGTAGTAATCTTGGGGGCAGGAGCCTCCAAGAGACCCAGTACTTC. Its protein is CASSNLGGRSLQETQYF. The V gene is TRBV19, the J gene TRBJ2-5; TRBD1 is a possible D gene (6 bases). V was pared by 4 bases and J by 1 base, with 19 bases between. Germline V gene sequence: CDR1 LNHDA, CDR2 SQIVND (reference sequence). This CDR3 has 17 amino acids.

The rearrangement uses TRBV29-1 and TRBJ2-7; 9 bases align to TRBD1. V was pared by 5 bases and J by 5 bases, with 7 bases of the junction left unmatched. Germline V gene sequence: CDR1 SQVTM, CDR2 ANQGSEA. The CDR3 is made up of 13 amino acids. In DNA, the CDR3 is TGCAGCGTTTCCGGGACAGGGATAAACGAGCAGTACTTC. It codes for CSVSGTGINEQYF.

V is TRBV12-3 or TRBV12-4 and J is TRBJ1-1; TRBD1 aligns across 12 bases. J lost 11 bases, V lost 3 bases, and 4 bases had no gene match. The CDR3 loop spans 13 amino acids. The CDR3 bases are TGTGCCAGCAGTTTCCCGGGACAGGGGGCGGCTTTCTTT. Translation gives CASSFPGQGAAFF.

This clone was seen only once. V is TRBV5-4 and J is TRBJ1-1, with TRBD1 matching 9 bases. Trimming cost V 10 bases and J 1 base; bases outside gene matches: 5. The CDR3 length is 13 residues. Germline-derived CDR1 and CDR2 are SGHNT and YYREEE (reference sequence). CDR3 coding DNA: TGTGCCGGAGGGGGACAGGGGAACACTGAAGCTTTCTTT. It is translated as CAGGGQGNTEAFF. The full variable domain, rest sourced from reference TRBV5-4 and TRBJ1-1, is ETGVTQSPTHLIKTRGQQVTLRCSSQSGHNTVSWYQQALGQGPQFIFQYYREEENGRGNFPPRFSGLQFPNYSSELNVNALELDDSALYLCAGGGQGNTEAFFGQGTRLTVV.

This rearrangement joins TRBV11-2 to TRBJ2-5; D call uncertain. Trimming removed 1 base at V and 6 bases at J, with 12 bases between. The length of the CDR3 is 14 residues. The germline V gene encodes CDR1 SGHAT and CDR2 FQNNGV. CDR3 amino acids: CASSLVASVKTQYF. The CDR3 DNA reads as TGTGCCAGCAGCTTAGTAGCTAGTGTGAAGACCCAGTACTTC.

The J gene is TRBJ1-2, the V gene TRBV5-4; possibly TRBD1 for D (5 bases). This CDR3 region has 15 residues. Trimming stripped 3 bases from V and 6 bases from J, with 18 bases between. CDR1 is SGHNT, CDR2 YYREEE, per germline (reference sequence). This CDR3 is CASSSWGVLVDGYTF. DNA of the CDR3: TGTGCCAGCAGCTCGTGGGGGGTTCTAGTTGATGGCTACACCTTC.

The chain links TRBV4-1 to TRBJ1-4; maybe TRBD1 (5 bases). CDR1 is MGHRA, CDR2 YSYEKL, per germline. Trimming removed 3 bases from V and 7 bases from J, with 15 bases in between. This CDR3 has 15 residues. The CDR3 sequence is CASSHSRVGGEKLFF. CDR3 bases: TGCGCCAGCAGCCATTCCCGCGTGGGGGGTGAAAAACTGTTTTTT.

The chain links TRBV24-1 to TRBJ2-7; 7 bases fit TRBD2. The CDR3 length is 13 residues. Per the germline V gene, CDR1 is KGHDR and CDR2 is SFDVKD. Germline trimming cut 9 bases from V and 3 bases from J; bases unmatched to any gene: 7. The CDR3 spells CATAPREGYEQYF. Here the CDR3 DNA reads TGTGCCACCGCCCCCAGGGAGGGCTACGAGCAGTACTTC.

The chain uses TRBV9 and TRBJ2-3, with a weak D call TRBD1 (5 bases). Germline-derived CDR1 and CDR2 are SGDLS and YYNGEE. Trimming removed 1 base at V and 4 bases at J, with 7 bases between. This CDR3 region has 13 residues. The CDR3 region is CASSVTTADTQYF. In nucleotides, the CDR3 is TGTGCCAGCAGCGTAACGACAGCAGATACGCAGTATTTT.